This T cell receptor beta chain was sequenced for a study of shared clonotypes between healthy human individuals. CD8 memory was a combination that joined CD45RO+ cells with CCR7-negative CD45RA+ TemRA cells. This clone has only one observation. What it recognizes is unknown. This CDR3 region has 16 residues. From germline, CDR1 is MGHRA and CDR2 YSYEKL. With 1 base removed from V and 6 bases from J, the gap between germline ends came to 16 bases. Study outcomes and limitations: Clonotypes which were not shared had lower generation probabilities than clonotypes that all four donors shared. In a handful of donors, around 4.8% of naive CD4 clonotypes appeared in common. Researchers sampled only blood; tissue repertoires likely differ.

Measured with immunoSEQ multiplex PCR; TCRdb has only the in-frame clones, and not every one. The sample lists roughly 720,000 clones; about nine tenths were seen once. The specimen was memory CD8+ T cells from PBMCs. The subset: CD45RO+ cells pooled with CCR7-negative TemRA cells. V is TRBV4-1 and J is TRBJ2-1; D ambiguous. The receptor was derived from a man between 18 and 35 years old in good health. Some clones in this sample may be carry-over from other donors' samples. CDR3 residues: CASSQVGGATLNEQFF. CDR3 nucleotide sequence: TGCGCCAGCAGCCAAGTCGGCGGAGCGACTCTCAATGAGCAGTTCTTC.